Following are 5 T cell receptor beta chains from one sample sequenced in a study of CD8 T cells in ankylosing spondylitis. Study conclusions and caveats: A motif in TCR beta, a set of about 8 highly homologous variants, appeared characteristic of ankylosing spondylitis blood.

Their antigen targets remain unknown. TCRdb re-called the 5' RACE reads with MiXCR, one entry per CDR3 protein. The sample includes about 840,000 distinct CDR3 sequences, 10% to 15% of them seen just once. Input material: blood, either unsorted or a sorted T cell fraction (not recorded which). The receptors shown here come from a male donor with ankylosing spondylitis.

This chain joins TRBV5-1 and TRBJ2-3; D gene unclear. The germline V gene has CDR1 SGHRS and CDR2 YFSETQ. This CDR3 has 14 amino acids. Trimming removed 5 bases at V and 8 bases at J, with 18 bases between. In nucleotides, the CDR3 is TGCGCCAGCAGTTCCCCCCCACCGGTCTTTACGCAGTATTTT. Translating gives CASSSPPPVFTQYF.

The chain carries TRBV12-5 and TRBJ2-5; the D gene is possibly TRBD2 (6 bases). The V end lost 4 bases, the J end lost 5 bases, and 8 bases lay between the germline ends. CDR3 length: 12 residues. Germline CDR1 is LGHNT and CDR2 is FRNRAP. This CDR3 is CASGSEGETQYF. For the CDR3, the DNA is TGTGCTAGTGGTTCGGAGGGGGAGACCCAGTACTTC.

The rearrangement links TRBV24-1 to TRBJ1-5; the D is unclear. The length of the CDR3 is 13 residues. From germline, CDR1 is KGHDR and CDR2 SFDVKD. V was pared by 4 bases and J by 8 bases, with 11 bases between. The CDR3 DNA reads as TGTGCCACCAGTGAGCATAACTGGGAGCCCCAGCATTTT. The encoded protein is CATSEHNWEPQHF.

This clonotype was counted ten times or more. V and J are TRBV20-1 and TRBJ2-7, with D maybe TRBD1 (6 bases). The CDR3 extends over 14 amino acids. CDR1 is DFQATT and CDR2 is SNEGSKA in the germline V gene (reference sequence). With 4 bases removed from V and 3 bases from J, the gap between germline ends came to 16 bases. CDR3 residues: CSATPGTSFYEQYF. The CDR3 DNA is TGCAGTGCTACCCCCGGGACATCCTTCTACGAGCAGTACTTC.

About this clonotype: This may arise from a read error, as a much more abundant clone is one base away. The V call is TRBV29-1, the J call TRBJ2-5; no clear D gene. The V gene's germline CDR1 is SQVTM and CDR2 ANQGSEA. This CDR3 contains 13 residues. Trimming shortened V by 4 bases and J by 5 bases, and 14 bases separated the two germline ends. The CDR3, as DNA: TGCAGCGTTGTAAGTCTCGGGTGGGAGACCCAGTACTTC. Protein product: CSVVSLGWETQYF.